Following are 21 T cell receptor beta chains from one sample sequenced in a study of shared clonotypes between healthy human individuals. Libraries were prepared by immunoSEQ multiplex PCR; TCRdb keeps only in-frame clonotypes and omits some of them. This table holds about 2 million clones, over 85% found once. Naive CD8 isolation took CD45RO-negative cells positively selected for CCR7 and excluded terminally differentiated effector memory CD45RA+ cells. The material sequenced was naive CD8+ T cells sorted from blood. These receptors were obtained from a man aged 18 to 29 in good health.

This clone was counted once. The chain carries TRBV5-8 and TRBJ1-1; tentatively, D is TRBD1 (5 bases). V lost 0 bases to trimming and J lost 3 bases, with 15 bases between them. The germline gives CDR1 SGHTS, CDR2 YDEGEE. The CDR3 has 16 residues. CDR3 in amino acids: CASSLVGGRWDTEAFF. The CDR3 DNA follows: TGTGCCAGCAGCTTGGTCGGGGGGAGATGGGACACTGAAGCTTTCTTT.

The chain has TRBV7-9 and TRBJ2-7; the match to TRBD2 covers 11 bases. Germline CDR1 SEHNR, CDR2 FQNEAQ (reference sequence). Trimming took 5 bases from V and 5 from J; bases not matched to a gene: 8. CDR3 length: 15 residues. In DNA, the CDR3 is TGTGCCAGCAGCAATACTAGCGGGAGTCTCCACGAGCAGTACTTC. The encoded protein is CASSNTSGSLHEQYF.

V gene TRBV7-9 combines with J gene TRBJ1-1; 7 positions agree with TRBD1. The CDR3 totals 15 residues. Trimming cost V 5 bases and J 4 bases; bases outside gene matches: 10. Per germline, CDR1 SEHNR and CDR2 FQNEAQ (reference sequence). The CDR3 coding sequence is TGTGCCAGCAGCCCAGGGACAGCTCACCTCACTGAAGCTTTCTTT. Translation: CASSPGTAHLTEAFF.

This chain connects TRBV27 to TRBJ2-7, with D hard to call. The CDR3 is 14 amino acids. The ends were cut back, 3 bases at V and 0 bases at J, with 9 bases in the middle. Germline lookup yields CDR1 MNHEY and CDR2 SMNVEV (reference sequence). The CDR3 spells CASSFKRSSYEQYF. CDR3 nucleotides: TGTGCCAGCAGTTTTAAACGGAGCTCCTACGAGCAGTACTTC.

The CDR3 bases are TGTGCCAGCAGCGTAGCGGCGGGAGGGCTCGATGAGCAGTTCTTC. This codes for CASSVAAGGLDEQFF. This chain uses TRBV9 with TRBJ2-1; TRBD2 matches 9 bases. From germline, CDR1 is SGDLS and CDR2 YYNGEE. The CDR3 loop spans 15 amino acids. V gave up 0 bases and J gave up 8 bases; unmatched junction bases: 6.

The chain joins TRBV9 to TRBJ2-2, with D tentatively TRBD1 (6 bases). V was pared by 4 bases and J by 6 bases, with 10 bases between. The germline CDR1 and CDR2 sequences are SGDLS and YYNGEE. The CDR3 sequence is 13 residues long. CDR3 region: CASSIGGPGELFF. As DNA, the CDR3 is TGTGCCAGCAGCATAGGGGGTCCCGGGGAGCTGTTTTTT. Looking up the rest from reference TRBV9 and TRBJ2-2 gives the full variable domain: DSGVTQTPKHLITATGQRVTLRCSPRSGDLSVYWYQQSLDQGLQFLIQYYNGEERAKGNILERFSAQQFPDLHSELNLSSLELGDSALYFCASSIGGPGELFFGEGSRLTVL.

This clone was observed once. In DNA, the CDR3 is TGTGCCAGCAGCCCGGGACAGGGGGCTGACTATGGCTACACCTTC. It is translated as CASSPGQGADYGYTF. The rearrangement uses TRBV13 and TRBJ1-2, with 12 bases lining up with TRBD1. The germline V gene encodes CDR1 PRHDT and CDR2 FYEKMQ (reference sequence). This CDR3 has 15 residues. Trimming cost V 5 bases and J 3 bases; bases outside gene matches: 4.

This rearrangement joins TRBV7-6 to TRBJ2-7; the D gene is possibly TRBD1 (6 bases). Germline CDR1 and CDR2: SGHVS and FNYEAQ. The CDR3 has 14 amino acids. V shed 1 base and J shed 2 bases, with 9 bases lying between them. Here the CDR3 reads CASSLGKGAYEQYF. The CDR3 nucleotides are TGTGCCAGCAGCTTAGGGAAGGGGGCCTACGAGCAGTACTTC.

The J gene is TRBJ2-3, the V gene TRBV15, with D unclear. Germline V gene sequence: CDR1 LNHNV, CDR2 YYDKDF (reference sequence). CDR3 size: 15 residues. V gave up 7 bases and J gave up 1 base, with 15 bases separating them. CDR3 region: CATKSGWTGTDTQYF. CDR3 nucleotide sequence: TGTGCCACCAAAAGTGGCTGGACGGGCACAGATACGCAGTATTTT.

The V call is TRBV15, the J call TRBJ2-3, with D uncertain. The germline V and J ends were trimmed by 3 bases and 2 bases, with 3 bases remaining between them. CDR1 and CDR2 from the germline V gene are LNHNV and YYDKDF (reference sequence). The CDR3 runs 12 residues. CDR3 amino acids: CATSSSTDTQYF. CDR3 in DNA: TGTGCCACCAGCAGCTCCACAGATACGCAGTATTTT.

The chain links TRBV7-6 to TRBJ2-3; no clear D. The V end was cut by 2 bases, the J end by 2 bases, with 14 bases between. CDR1 and CDR2 (germline): SGHVS, FNYEAQ. The CDR3 is 16 residues long. The DNA for the CDR3 is TGTGCCAGCAGCTTAACGGCGGCGGATAACACAGATACGCAGTATTTT. It codes for CASSLTAADNTDTQYF.

The rearrangement joins TRBV27 to TRBJ2-7, with 8 positions matching TRBD1. The CDR3 spans 14 residues. CDR1 and CDR2 (germline): MNHEY, SMNVEV (reference sequence). V lost 4 bases and J lost 5; bases outside the gene matches: 7. CDR3 in amino acids: CASSSGQGTNEQYF. DNA of the CDR3: TGTGCCAGCAGTTCTGGACAGGGCACCAACGAGCAGTACTTC.

For this clone: Additional DNA sequences in this sample encode the identical CDR3. V and J are TRBV30 and TRBJ1-2; TRBD1 matches 7 bases. Looked up from germline, CDR1 is GTSNPN and CDR2 is SVGIG (reference sequence). V gave up 0 bases and J gave up 6 bases; unmatched junction bases: 4. The CDR3 is 13 residues long. The CDR3 region has the DNA TGTGCCTGGAGTGTGGGAACAGGGGATGGCTACACCTTC. The encoded protein is CAWSVGTGDGYTF.

This chain uses TRBV29-1 with TRBJ1-2; D not resolved. The germline V gene encodes CDR1 SQVTM and CDR2 ANQGSEA. The CDR3 consists of 14 residues. V was trimmed by 4 bases and J by 0 bases, leaving 12 bases between them. CDR3 DNA: TGCAGCGTTGGGCCCGACCAAGCTAACTATGGCTACACCTTC. The encoded protein is CSVGPDQANYGYTF.

The chain combines TRBV5-1 with TRBJ1-4; the D is unclear. Per the germline V gene, CDR1 is SGHRS and CDR2 is YFSETQ. The CDR3 totals 15 residues. Between the trimmed V and J ends, which lost 1 base and 0 bases, there was a span of 7 bases. This chain's CDR3 is CASSLYSATNEKLFF. In DNA, the CDR3 is TGCGCCAGCAGCTTGTACAGTGCAACTAATGAAAAACTGTTTTTT.

The rearrangement uses TRBV6-5 and TRBJ1-5; no definite D call. The V and J ends lost 0 bases and 4 bases respectively, with 7 bases between them. CDR3 length: 14 residues. The germline CDR1 and CDR2 sequences are MNHEY and SVGAGI. DNA of the CDR3: TGTGCCAGCAGTTACTCAAGGAGAAATCAGCCCCAGCATTTT. Protein: CASSYSRRNQPQHF.

The chain employs TRBV28 and TRBJ1-5; TRBD1 matches at 8 bases. This CDR3 contains 17 residues. Germline values: CDR1 MDHEN, CDR2 SYDVKM. V shed 6 bases, J shed 4 bases, and the junction held 14 bases outside the gene matches. The CDR3: CASRPRQGRIENQPQHF. The CDR3 DNA follows: TGTGCCAGCAGACCCCGACAGGGGCGCATTGAAAATCAGCCCCAGCATTTT.

This clone was found once. This chain uses TRBV9 with TRBJ2-5; 8 bases line up with TRBD1. The CDR3 is 16 amino acids. Germline loops: CDR1 SGDLS, CDR2 YYNGEE. V trimming: 3 bases; J trimming: 2 bases; junction bases outside the gene matches: 9. CDR3 amino acids: CASSARQGATQETQYF. In DNA, the CDR3 is TGTGCCAGCAGCGCCCGCCAGGGGGCGACTCAAGAGACCCAGTACTTC.

The chain links TRBV7-9 to TRBJ2-5; TRBD1 or TRBD2 may be the D gene (6 bases each). Germline-derived CDR1 and CDR2 are SEHNR and FQNEAQ (reference sequence). Trimming took 8 bases from V and 0 from J, leaving 19 bases between them. The CDR3 runs 16 residues. The CDR3 nucleotides read TGTGCCAGCGGTTTATACAGGGAGGAGGACCAAGAGACCCAGTACTTC. Residues: CASGLYREEDQETQYF.

The chain carries TRBV15 and TRBJ2-7; no clear D gene. The CDR3 extends over 16 amino acids. Germline values: CDR1 LNHNV, CDR2 YYDKDF (reference sequence). Trimming pared 5 bases from V and 0 bases from J, leaving 17 bases between. The CDR3 is CATSLSLTMSSYEQYF. The DNA for the CDR3 is TGTGCCACCAGCCTTTCATTAACCATGTCCTCCTACGAGCAGTACTTC.

CDR3 sequence reads: CSVAGTYAYSEQFF. The DNA for the CDR3 is TGCAGCGTTGCGGGCACCTACGCGTATAGCGAGCAGTTCTTC. This rearrangement joins TRBV29-1 to TRBJ2-1; D is ambiguous. V was cut by 4 bases and J by 10 bases, with 20 bases left in between. Germline V CDR1 and CDR2: SQVTM, ANQGSEA. The CDR3 has 14 amino acids.